This TCR beta chain was sequenced during a study of T cell responses to AZD1222 COVID-19 vaccine. Study results and caveats: Donors were largely white British and mainly female; clonal diversity was possibly underestimated.

The germline gives CDR1 SGHVS, CDR2 FQNEAQ. The CDR3 is 14 amino acids. J was trimmed by 6 bases and V by 5 bases; bases with no gene match: 6. Regarding this clone: The antigen is not known.

Method: immunoSEQ multiplex PCR; TCRdb's copy keeps in-frame clones and lacks some. Here the sample spans some 150,000 clones, around 88% being singletons. The chain has TRBV7-8 and TRBJ2-2; 7 positions match TRBD2. This specimen consisted of peripheral blood, obtained on day 0 of MenACWY control vaccination. This clonotype was obtained from an adult in good health. The CDR3 DNA follows: TGTGCCAGCAGCCCCCTCGGGGGGTCCGGGGAGCTGTTTTTT. Translating gives CASSPLGGSGELFF. Looking up the rest from reference TRBV7-8 and TRBJ2-2 gives the full variable domain: GAGVSQSPRYKVAKRGQDVALRCDPISGHVSLFWYQQALGQGPEFLTYFQNEAQLDKSGLPSDRFFAERPEGSVSTLKIQRTQQEDSAVYLCASSPLGGSGELFFGEGSRLTVL.